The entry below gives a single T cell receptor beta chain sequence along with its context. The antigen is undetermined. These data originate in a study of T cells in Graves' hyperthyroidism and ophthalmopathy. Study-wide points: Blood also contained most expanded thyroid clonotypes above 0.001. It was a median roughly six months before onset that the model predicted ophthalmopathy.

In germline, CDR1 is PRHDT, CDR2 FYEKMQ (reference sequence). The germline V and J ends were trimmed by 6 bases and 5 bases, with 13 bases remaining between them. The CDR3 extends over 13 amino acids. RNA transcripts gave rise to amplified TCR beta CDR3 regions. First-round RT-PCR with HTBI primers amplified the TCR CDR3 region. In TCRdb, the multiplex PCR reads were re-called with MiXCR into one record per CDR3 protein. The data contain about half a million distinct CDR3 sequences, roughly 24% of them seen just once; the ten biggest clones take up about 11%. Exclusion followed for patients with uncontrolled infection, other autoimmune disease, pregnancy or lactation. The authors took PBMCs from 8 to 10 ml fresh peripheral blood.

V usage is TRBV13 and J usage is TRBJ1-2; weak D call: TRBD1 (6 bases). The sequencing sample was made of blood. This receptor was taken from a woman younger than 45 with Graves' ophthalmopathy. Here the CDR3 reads CASSGQGRYGYTF. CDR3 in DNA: TGTGCCAGCAGTGGGCAGGGGCGGTATGGCTACACCTTC.